The 13 T cell receptor beta chains below were found in one sample sequenced in a study of OX40 agonist ivuxolimab in advanced cancers. Here immunoSEQ multiplex PCR was the method, and the copy in TCRdb shows in-frame clones only, minus some. The data contain approximately 88,000 clones, more than 70% of them singletons. Sequences were derived from CD4+ or CD8+ T cells sorted from blood, sampled in a trial of the OX40 agonist ivuxolimab. The receptors originated from an adult with an advanced solid tumor such as melanoma, head and neck, liver or kidney cancer.

The chain recombines TRBV30 with TRBJ1-1, with TRBD1 identical over 7 bases. The CDR3 is made up of 12 amino acids. Looked up from germline, CDR1 is GTSNPN and CDR2 is SVGIG (reference sequence). CDR3 DNA: TGTGCATGGGAGGGGGCGCGCACTGAAGCTTTCTTT. Its translation is CAWEGARTEAFF.

The CDR3 DNA reads as TGTGCCAGCAGCTTAGGCAGGGCTGGCAATCAGCCCCAGCATTTT. It translates to CASSLGRAGNQPQHF. The rearrangement links TRBV7-2 to TRBJ1-5; TRBD1 might be the D (5 bases). The germline CDR1 and CDR2 sequences are SGHTA and FQGNSA. The CDR3 totals 15 residues. V lost 1 base, J lost 2 bases, and 9 bases lay in between.

This clone appeared a single time. The chain carries TRBV7-6 and TRBJ2-1, with D perhaps TRBD1 (5 bases). Germline-derived CDR1 and CDR2 are SGHVS and FNYEAQ. V dropped 4 bases and J dropped 4 bases, with 17 bases sitting between them. This CDR3 contains 16 residues. The CDR3 is CASSSRQGIGYNEQFF. CDR3 DNA sequence: TGTGCCAGCAGCTCGAGGCAGGGTATTGGGTACAATGAGCAGTTCTTC.

The J gene is TRBJ2-2, the V gene TRBV7-2, with D possibly being TRBD2 (5 bases). Germline V gene sequence: CDR1 SGHTA, CDR2 FQGNSA. The CDR3 consists of 15 residues. V shed 3 bases and J shed 1 base, with 9 bases lying between them. CDR3 nucleotides: TGTGCCAGCAGCTTCCGACTAAAGAACACCGGGGAGCTGTTTTTT. This gives the protein CASSFRLKNTGELFF.

The chain employs TRBV27 and TRBJ2-7; perhaps TRBD2 as D (6 bases). This CDR3 region has 16 residues. Trimming stripped 7 bases from V and 2 bases from J, with 21 bases between. Germline V gene lookup returns CDR1 MNHEY and CDR2 SMNVEV (reference sequence). CDR3 loop: CASTPPRGNMTYEQYF. As DNA, the CDR3 is TGTGCCAGCACCCCCCCCCGGGGGAATATGACCTACGAGCAGTACTTC.

V gene TRBV6-1 combines with J gene TRBJ1-6; 7 positions match TRBD1. CDR3 size: 13 residues. CDR1 is MNHNS and CDR2 is SASEGT in the germline V gene. The junction had 2 bases not matched to a gene; V was cut back by 2 bases and J by 10 bases. The chain's CDR3 is CASSETGVSPLHF. CDR3 nucleotide sequence: TGTGCCAGCAGTGAAACAGGGGTCTCACCCCTCCACTTT.

The genes are TRBV5-5 and TRBJ2-1, with 7 bases fitting TRBD2. CDR1 and CDR2 from the germline V gene are SGHKS and YYEKEE (reference sequence). V shed 0 bases, J shed 9 bases, and the junction held 6 bases outside the gene matches. This CDR3 comprises 14 residues. As DNA, the CDR3 is TGTGCCAGCAGCTTGGGACTAGCCGTCGGTGAGCAGTTCTTC. This translates into CASSLGLAVGEQFF.

CDR3 nucleotides: TGTGCCTGGACCGTAGGGCTAGTACCCGGGGAGCTGTTTTTT. Its protein product is CAWTVGLVPGELFF. V usage is TRBV30 and J usage is TRBJ2-2; D gene unclear. Germline assignment: CDR1 GTSNPN and CDR2 SVGIG (reference sequence). Trimming removed 4 bases from V and 6 bases from J, with 15 bases in between. The CDR3 sequence is 14 residues long.

This rearrangement joins TRBV9 to TRBJ2-3; tentative D call: TRBD2 (6 bases). Germline CDR1 reads SGDLS; CDR2 reads YYNGEE. V lost 2 bases and J lost 2, with 15 bases in between. The CDR3 consists of 16 residues. CDR3 sequence: CASSVRASAYTDTQYF. CDR3 bases: TGTGCCAGCAGCGTCAGGGCTAGCGCTTACACAGATACGCAGTATTTT.

The chain links TRBV7-2 to TRBJ1-1; D is unclear. The CDR3 loop spans 16 amino acids. V was shortened by 3 bases and J by 0 bases, with 14 bases between the two germline ends. In germline, CDR1 is SGHTA, CDR2 FQGNSA. CDR3 DNA sequence: TGTGCCAGCAGCTTGCGCTCTTATCCCATGAACACTGAAGCTTTCTTT. This codes for CASSLRSYPMNTEAFF. Supplemented by reference TRBV7-2 and TRBJ1-1, the full variable domain reads GAGVSQSPSNKVTEKGKDVELRCDPISGHTALYWYRQSLGQGLEFLIYFQGNSAPDKSGLPSDRFSAERTGGSVSTLTIQRTQQEDSAVYLCASSLRSYPMNTEAFFGQGTRLTVV.

The rearrangement links TRBV19 to TRBJ1-1; D may be TRBD1 (6 bases). Germline V gene sequence: CDR1 LNHDA, CDR2 SQIVND (reference sequence). The CDR3 totals 15 residues. Trimming stripped 4 bases from V and 5 bases from J, with 17 bases between. CDR3 DNA sequence: TGTGCCAGTAGTACCTATTTTCAAGGGGGGACTGAAGCTTTCTTT. Protein product: CASSTYFQGGTEAFF.

This clone showed up just once. The chain is built from TRBV4-3 and TRBJ1-6; a weak D match, TRBD1 (5 bases). V was trimmed by 0 bases and J by 11 bases, leaving 8 bases between them. This CDR3 has 13 amino acids. The germline V gene encodes CDR1 LGHNA and CDR2 YSLEER. The CDR3 nucleotides are TGCGCCAGCAGCCAAGATCAGGGAACACCCCTCCACTTT. This encodes CASSQDQGTPLHF.

The rearrangement links TRBV11-3 to TRBJ2-5; 7 bases are shared with TRBD1. The V and J ends lost 5 bases and 4 bases, in that order; junction bases with no gene match: 10. The CDR3 length is 15 residues. The germline V gene encodes CDR1 SGHNT and CDR2 YENEEA. CDR3: CASSLLTGAGETQYF. DNA of the CDR3: TGTGCCAGCAGCCTACTCACAGGGGCGGGAGAGACCCAGTACTTC.